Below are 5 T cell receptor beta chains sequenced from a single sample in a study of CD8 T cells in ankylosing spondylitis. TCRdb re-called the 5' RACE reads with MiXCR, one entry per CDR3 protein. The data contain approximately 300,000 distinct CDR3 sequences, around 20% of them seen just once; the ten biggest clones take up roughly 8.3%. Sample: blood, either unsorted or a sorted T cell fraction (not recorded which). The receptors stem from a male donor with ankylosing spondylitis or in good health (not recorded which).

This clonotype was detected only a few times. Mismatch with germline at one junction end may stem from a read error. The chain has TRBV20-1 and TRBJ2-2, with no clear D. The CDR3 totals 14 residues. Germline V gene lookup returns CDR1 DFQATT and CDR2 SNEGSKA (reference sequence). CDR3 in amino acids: CSARGVVYTGELFF. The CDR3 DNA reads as TGCAGTGCCAGAGGTGTGGTATACACCGGGGAGCTGTTTTTT.

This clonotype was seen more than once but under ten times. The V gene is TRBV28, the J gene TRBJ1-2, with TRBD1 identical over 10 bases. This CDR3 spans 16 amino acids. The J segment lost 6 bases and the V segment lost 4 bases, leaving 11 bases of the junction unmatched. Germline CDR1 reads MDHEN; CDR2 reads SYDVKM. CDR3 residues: CASSSADRGGVDGYTF. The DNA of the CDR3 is TGTGCCAGCAGTTCCGCGGACAGGGGGGGAGTAGATGGCTACACCTTC.

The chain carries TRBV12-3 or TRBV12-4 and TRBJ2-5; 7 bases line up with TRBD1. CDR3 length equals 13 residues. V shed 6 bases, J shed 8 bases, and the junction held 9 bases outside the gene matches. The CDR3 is CASSTGTVGTQYF. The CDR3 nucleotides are TGTGCCAGCAGCACCGGGACAGTCGGCACCCAGTACTTC.

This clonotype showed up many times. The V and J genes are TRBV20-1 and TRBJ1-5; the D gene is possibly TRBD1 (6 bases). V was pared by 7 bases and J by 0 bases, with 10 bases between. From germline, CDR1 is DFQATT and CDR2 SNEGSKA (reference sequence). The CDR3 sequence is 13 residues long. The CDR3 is CSGGLGSNQPQHF. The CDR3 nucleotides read TGCAGTGGGGGGCTTGGTAGCAATCAGCCCCAGCATTTT.

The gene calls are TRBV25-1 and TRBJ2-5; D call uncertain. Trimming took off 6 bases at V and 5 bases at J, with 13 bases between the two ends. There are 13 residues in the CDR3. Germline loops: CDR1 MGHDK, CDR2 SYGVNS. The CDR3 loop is CASSRSPLETQYF. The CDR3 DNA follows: TGTGCCAGCAGCCGTTCCCCCCTCGAGACCCAGTACTTC.